Listed below are T cell receptor beta chains from one sample, sequenced in a study of T cell repertoires in cytomegalovirus infection. TCRdb reanalysed the reads using MiXCR and keeps one entry per CDR3 protein. The table lists some 250,000 distinct CDR3 sequences, approximately 9% of them singletons. The source material was PBMCs. The receptors come from a human donor in good health (CMV status not recorded). Some clones in this sample may be carry-over from other donors' samples. CDR3s include the opening cysteine and the closing phenylalanine or tryptophan. The D gene is left open where the match is weak. For some rows the clone size is stated as once, few or many, or as a class when expanded; others skip it.

v_gene,abundance,j_gene,d_gene,CDR3aa,CDR3nt
TRBV24-1,.,TRBJ2-5,.,CATSVGGQGQETQYF,TGTGCCACTTCAGTAGGAGGACAAGGCCAAGAGACCCAGTACTTC
TRBV7-2,many,TRBJ1-2,.,CASSRGDKSYGYTF,TGTGCCAGCAGCCGGGGGGACAAATCCTATGGCTACACCTTC
TRBV6-2/TRBV6-3,few,TRBJ2-7,TRBD1,CASSYTGTGNEQYF,TGTGCCAGCAGTTACACCGGGACAGGGAACGAGCAGTACTTC
TRBV12-3/TRBV12-4,many,TRBJ1-5,.,CASSALPPMNQPQHF,TGTGCCAGCAGTGCGCTGCCCCCGATGAATCAGCCCCAGCATTTT
TRBV7-6,many,TRBJ2-1,TRBD1,CASSPGQGAGNEQFF,TGTGCCAGCAGCCCAGGACAGGGGGCAGGCAATGAGCAGTTCTTC
TRBV5-6,many,TRBJ2-1,.,CASSHSLIRLRSSYNEQFF,TGTGCCAGCAGCCACTCACTTATACGTTTGCGAAGCTCCTACAATGAGCAGTTCTTC
TRBV7-2,.,TRBJ2-3,TRBD2,CASSLDYGTSGRAADTQYF,TGTGCCAGCAGCTTAGATTATGGGACTAGCGGGAGGGCCGCCGATACGCAGTATTTT
TRBV20-1,many,TRBJ2-7,.,CSASNRVSYEQYF,TGCAGTGCTAGCAACCGGGTCTCCTACGAGCAGTACTTC
TRBV7-2,many,TRBJ1-5,TRBD1,CASSSDRARNQPQHF,TGTGCCAGCAGCTCTGACAGGGCAAGGAATCAGCCCCAGCATTTT
TRBV29-1,.,TRBJ1-4,TRBD1,CSVARGSEKLFF,TGCAGCGTTGCCAGGGGGTCGGAAAAACTGTTTTTT
TRBV7-3,many,TRBJ1-1,.,CASSTTGRTEAFF,TGTGCCAGCAGCACAACGGGTCGCACTGAAGCTTTCTTT
TRBV7-6,many,TRBJ1-1,TRBD1,CASSPMPGQGVNTEAFF,TGTGCCAGCAGCCCGATGCCGGGACAGGGCGTGAACACTGAAGCTTTCTTT
TRBV19,few,TRBJ1-3,.,CASSSRVPTSGNTIYF,TGTGCCAGTAGTTCCAGGGTCCCCACCTCTGGAAACACCATATATTTT
TRBV28,few,TRBJ1-3,TRBD1,CASSSPPGQGSMNTIYF,TGTGCCAGCAGCTCACCCCCAGGACAGGGGTCAATGAACACCATATATTTT
TRBV11-2,many,TRBJ2-3,.,CASSKVQGSTDTQYF,TGTGCCAGCAGCAAGGTCCAGGGGAGCACAGATACGCAGTATTTT
TRBV28,many,TRBJ1-5,.,CASSPSGRNQPQHF,TGTGCCAGCAGCCCGTCAGGACGCAATCAGCCCCAGCATTTT
TRBV11-2,.,TRBJ2-7,TRBD1,CASISFPPDRGLAYEQYF,TGTGCCAGCATCTCGTTCCCCCCCGACAGGGGGCTGGCCTACGAGCAGTACTTC
TRBV19,few,TRBJ2-1,TRBD2,CASSIGTSGSPRNEQFF,TGTGCCAGTAGTATCGGGACTAGCGGGAGTCCTCGCAATGAGCAGTTCTTC
TRBV27,many,TRBJ2-1,.,CASSTTQRSKGEQFF,TGTGCCAGCAGCACGACCCAGCGGTCGAAGGGTGAGCAGTTCTTC
TRBV5-6,many,TRBJ1-1,.,CASSLTGRLTEAFF,TGTGCCAGCAGCTTAACAGGGAGGTTAACTGAAGCTTTCTTT
TRBV28,many,TRBJ2-5,TRBD1,CASSWDREGETQYF,TGTGCCAGCAGCTGGGACAGGGAAGGAGAGACCCAGTACTTC
TRBV20-1,many,TRBJ2-2,TRBD2,CSARAPSGRAGREDGELFF,TGCAGTGCTAGAGCTCCCAGCGGGAGGGCCGGCCGTGAGGACGGGGAGCTGTTTTTT
TRBV7-2,many,TRBJ1-5,.,CASSLVGQGSNQPQHF,TGTGCCAGCAGCTTAGTAGGCCAGGGTAGCAATCAGCCCCAGCATTTT
TRBV7-2,many,TRBJ2-1,.,CASSPDTGSYNEQFF,TGTGCCAGCAGCCCCGACACAGGGTCCTACAATGAGCAGTTCTTC
TRBV7-2,many,TRBJ2-1,.,CASSLAQIDEQFF,TGTGCCAGCAGCTTAGCCCAGATAGATGAGCAGTTCTTC
TRBV11-3,many,TRBJ2-1,TRBD2,CASSLGKRGGLDEQFF,TGTGCCAGCAGCTTAGGGAAGCGGGGGGGTTTGGATGAGCAGTTCTTC
TRBV30,few,TRBJ2-1,TRBD2,CAWGGGLAGVNEQFF,TGTGCCTGGGGGGGGGGTCTAGCGGGAGTAAATGAGCAGTTCTTC
TRBV7-7,few,TRBJ2-3,TRBD2,CASSSGTSISVDTQYF,TGTGCCAGCAGCTCCGGGACTAGCATATCCGTAGATACGCAGTATTTT
TRBV6-2/TRBV6-3,many,TRBJ1-2,.,CASAANSNYGYTF,TGTGCCAGCGCTGCGAACTCTAACTATGGCTACACCTTC
TRBV7-2,many,TRBJ1-5,.,CASSSQGLGNQPQHF,TGTGCCAGCAGCTCCCAGGGGCTCGGCAATCAGCCCCAGCATTTT
TRBV7-6,.,TRBJ2-7,.,CASSLEERSMGERYF,TGTGCCAGCAGCTTAGAGGAACGCTCAATGGGGGAGCGGTACTTC
TRBV7-8,.,TRBJ2-3,TRBD2,CASSMGLAGETDTQYF,TGTGCCAGCAGCATGGGACTAGCGGGAGAAACAGATACGCAGTATTTT